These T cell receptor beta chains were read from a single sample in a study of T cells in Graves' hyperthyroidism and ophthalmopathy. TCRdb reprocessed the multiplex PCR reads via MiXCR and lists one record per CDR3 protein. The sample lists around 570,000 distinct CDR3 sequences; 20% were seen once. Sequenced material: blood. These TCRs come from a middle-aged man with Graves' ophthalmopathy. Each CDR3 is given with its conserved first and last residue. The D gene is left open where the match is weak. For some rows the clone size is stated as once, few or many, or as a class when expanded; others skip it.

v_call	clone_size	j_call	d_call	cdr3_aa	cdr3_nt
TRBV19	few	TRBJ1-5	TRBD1	CASRLDRGNQPQHF	TGTGCCAGTAGATTGGACAGGGGGAACCAGCCCCAGCATTTT
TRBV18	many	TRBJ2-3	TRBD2	CASSPPGLAGQTDTQYF	TGTGCCAGCTCACCACCGGGACTAGCGGGACAGACAGATACGCAGTATTTT
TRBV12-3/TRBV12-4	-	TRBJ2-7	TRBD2	CASSFQRGNYEQYF	TGTGCCAGCAGTTTTCAGCGGGGGAACTACGAGCAGTACTTC
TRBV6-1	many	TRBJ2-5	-	CASSPSSLARETQYF	TGTGCCAGCAGTCCTTCATCTCTAGCTCGGGAGACCCAGTACTTC
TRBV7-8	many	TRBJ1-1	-	CASSLGRNTEAFF	TGTGCCAGCAGCTTAGGAAGGAACACTGAAGCTTTCTTT
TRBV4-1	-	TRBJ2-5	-	CASSLPGYQPQETQYF	TGCGCCAGCAGCCTCCCTGGCTACCAACCCCAAGAGACCCAGTACTTC
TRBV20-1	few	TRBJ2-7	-	CSASGTRYSEQYF	TGCAGTGCTAGTGGAACTCGGTATAGCGAGCAGTACTTC
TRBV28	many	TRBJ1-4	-	CASSPLGLTNEKLFF	TGTGCCAGCAGTCCCCTAGGGTTAACTAATGAAAAACTGTTTTTT
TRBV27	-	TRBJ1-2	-	CASSPGPESGYTF	TGTGCCAGCAGTCCGGGTCCGGAATCTGGCTACACCTTC
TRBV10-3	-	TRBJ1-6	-	CAISEQVVGSPLHF	TGTGCCATCAGTGAACAGGTTGTCGGTTCACCCCTCCACTTT
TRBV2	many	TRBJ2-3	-	CASSESGSTDTQYF	TGTGCCAGCAGCGAGAGCGGTAGCACAGATACGCAGTATTTT
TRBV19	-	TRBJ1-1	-	CASSPQDRLFTEAFF	TGTGCCAGTAGTCCCCAGGACAGATTGTTCACTGAAGCTTTCTTT
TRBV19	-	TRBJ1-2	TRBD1	CASSITGGNYGYTF	TGTGCCAGTAGCATAACAGGGGGAAACTATGGCTACACCTTC
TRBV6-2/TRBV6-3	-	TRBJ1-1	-	CASSLSWGRTEASF	TGTGCCAGCAGTTTATCCTGGGGGAGGACTGAAGCTTCCTTT
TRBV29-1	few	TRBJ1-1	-	CSSRGANTEAFF	TGCAGCTCCCGCGGGGCCAACACTGAAGCTTTCTTT
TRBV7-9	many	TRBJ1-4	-	CASTLFATNEKLFF	TGTGCCAGCACCTTGTTTGCAACTAATGAAAAACTGTTTTTT
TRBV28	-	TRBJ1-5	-	CATYVGGSNQPQHF	TGTGCCACATACGTGGGGGGGAGCAATCAGCCCCAGCATTTT
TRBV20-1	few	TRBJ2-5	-	CSARDRSGRETQYF	TGCAGTGCTAGAGATAGGAGCGGACGAGAGACCCAGTACTTC
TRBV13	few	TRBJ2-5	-	CASSSDRLQETQYF	TGTGCCAGCAGCTCGGACAGATTACAAGAGACCCAGTACTTC
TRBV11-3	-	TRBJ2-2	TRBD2	CASSSYPIAGANTGELFF	TGTGCCAGCAGCTCCTACCCCATAGCGGGGGCCAACACCGGGGAGCTGTTTTTT
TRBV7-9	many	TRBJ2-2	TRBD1	CASSFIERTGNTGELFF	TGTGCCAGCAGCTTCATCGAACGGACAGGGAACACCGGGGAGCTGTTTTTT
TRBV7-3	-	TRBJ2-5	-	CASSLAGRLLETQYF	TGTGCCAGCAGCTTAGCGGGACGGTTACTAGAGACCCAGTACTTC
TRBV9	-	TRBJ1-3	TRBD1	CASSQSDRGSGNTIYF	TGTGCCAGCAGCCAAAGCGACAGGGGTTCCGGAAACACCATATATTTT
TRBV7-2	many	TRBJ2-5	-	CASSPGWETQYF	TGTGCCAGCAGCCCGGGCTGGGAGACCCAGTACTTC
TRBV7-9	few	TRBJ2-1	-	CASSLNTLSSYNEQFF	TGTGCCAGCAGCCTTAACACTCTCAGCTCCTACAATGAGCAGTTCTTC
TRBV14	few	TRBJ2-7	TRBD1	CASSQWGTGAYEQYF	TGTGCCAGCAGCCAATGGGGGACAGGGGCTTACGAGCAGTACTTC
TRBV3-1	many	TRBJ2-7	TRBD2	CASSQGTSGGEQYF	TGTGCCAGCAGCCAAGGGACTAGCGGGGGCGAGCAGTACTTC
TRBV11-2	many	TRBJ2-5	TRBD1	CASSLDRTGTQYF	TGTGCCAGCAGCTTAGATAGGACAGGGACCCAGTACTTC
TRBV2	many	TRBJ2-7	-	CASSTNIGYEQYF	TGTGCCAGCAGTACTAATATAGGTTACGAGCAGTACTTC
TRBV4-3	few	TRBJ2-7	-	CASSQLPPGAYEQYF	TGCGCCAGCAGCCAACTACCCCCGGGGGCGTACGAGCAGTACTTC
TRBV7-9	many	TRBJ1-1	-	CASSLKNTEAFF	TGTGCCAGCAGCTTAAAGAACACTGAAGCTTTCTTT
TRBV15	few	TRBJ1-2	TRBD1	CATSRPSGQGAGGYTF	TGTGCCACCAGCAGACCCTCGGGGCAGGGGGCAGGAGGCTACACCTTC
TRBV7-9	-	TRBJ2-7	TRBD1	CASGSQGDEQYF	TGTGCCAGCGGCTCCCAGGGGGACGAGCAGTACTTC
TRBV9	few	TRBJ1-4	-	CASSVSSTNEKLFF	TGTGCCAGCAGCGTGTCTTCAACTAATGAAAAACTGTTTTTT
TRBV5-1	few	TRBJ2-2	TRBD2	CASSPGLADSGELFF	TGCGCCAGCAGCCCGGGACTAGCGGACAGCGGGGAGCTGTTTTTT
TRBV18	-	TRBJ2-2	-	CASLQSGNTGELFF	TGTGCCAGCTTACAGAGCGGGAACACCGGGGAGCTGTTTTTT
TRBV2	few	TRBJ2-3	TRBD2	CASSRAGVENTQYF	TGTGCCAGCAGTAGAGCGGGAGTGGAGAATACGCAGTATTTT
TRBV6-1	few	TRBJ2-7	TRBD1	CAGSEYRTGSSYEQYF	TGTGCCGGCAGTGAATATAGGACAGGGTCCTCTTACGAGCAGTACTTC
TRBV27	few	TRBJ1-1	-	CASSPAGTVHGAFF	TGTGCCAGCAGTCCCGCCGGGACCGTCCACGGAGCTTTCTTT
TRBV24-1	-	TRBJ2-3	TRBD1	CATSDLLPGQFTDTQYF	TGTGCCACCAGTGATCTTCTCCCGGGACAGTTCACAGATACGCAGTATTTT
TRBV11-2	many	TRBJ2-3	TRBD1	CASSFRDRETDTQYF	TGTGCCAGCAGCTTCAGGGACAGAGAGACAGATACGCAGTATTTT
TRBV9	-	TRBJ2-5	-	CASSANSGYQETQYF	TGTGCCAGCAGCGCTAATTCAGGGTACCAAGAGACCCAGTACTTC
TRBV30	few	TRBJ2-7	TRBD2	CAWSSWGGGYEQYF	TGTGCCTGGAGTAGCTGGGGCGGGGGCTACGAGCAGTACTTC
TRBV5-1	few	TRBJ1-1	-	CASSLGLRGAEAFF	TGCGCCAGCAGCTTGGGACTTAGGGGCGCTGAAGCTTTCTTT
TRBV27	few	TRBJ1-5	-	CASRPQGPNNQPQHF	TGTGCCAGCAGACCTCAGGGACCGAATAATCAGCCCCAGCATTTT
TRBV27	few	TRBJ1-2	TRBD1	CASSLRGQGSRLLSYGYTF	TGTGCCAGCAGTTTAAGGGGACAGGGATCTCGCCTCTTATCGTATGGCTACACCTTC
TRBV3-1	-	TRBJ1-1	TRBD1	CASRRGTGGRRTEAFF	TGTGCCAGCAGAAGGGGAACAGGGGGCCGGAGGACTGAAGCTTTCTTT
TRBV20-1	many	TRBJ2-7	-	CSLGGDYEQYF	TGCAGTCTAGGTGGAGACTACGAGCAGTACTTC
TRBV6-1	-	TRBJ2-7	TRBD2	CASSEGSSGGLYEQYF	TGTGCCAGCAGTGAAGGCTCTAGCGGGGGGCTCTACGAGCAGTACTTC
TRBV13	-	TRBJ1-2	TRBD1	CASSSLQGAQAHYGYTF	TGTGCCAGCAGCTCTCTCCAGGGGGCGCAAGCTCACTATGGCTACACCTTC
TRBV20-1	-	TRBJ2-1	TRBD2	CSARELAIYNEQFF	TGCAGTGCTAGAGAACTAGCGATATACAATGAGCAGTTCTTC
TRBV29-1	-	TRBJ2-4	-	CSVVRAKNIQYF	TGCAGCGTTGTTAGAGCCAAAAACATTCAGTACTTC
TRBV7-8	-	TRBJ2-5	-	CASSLVTETQYF	TGTGCCAGCAGCTTAGTAACGGAGACCCAGTACTTC
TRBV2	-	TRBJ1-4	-	CASSDFTNEKLFF	TGTGCCAGCAGTGATTTCACTAATGAAAAACTGTTTTTT